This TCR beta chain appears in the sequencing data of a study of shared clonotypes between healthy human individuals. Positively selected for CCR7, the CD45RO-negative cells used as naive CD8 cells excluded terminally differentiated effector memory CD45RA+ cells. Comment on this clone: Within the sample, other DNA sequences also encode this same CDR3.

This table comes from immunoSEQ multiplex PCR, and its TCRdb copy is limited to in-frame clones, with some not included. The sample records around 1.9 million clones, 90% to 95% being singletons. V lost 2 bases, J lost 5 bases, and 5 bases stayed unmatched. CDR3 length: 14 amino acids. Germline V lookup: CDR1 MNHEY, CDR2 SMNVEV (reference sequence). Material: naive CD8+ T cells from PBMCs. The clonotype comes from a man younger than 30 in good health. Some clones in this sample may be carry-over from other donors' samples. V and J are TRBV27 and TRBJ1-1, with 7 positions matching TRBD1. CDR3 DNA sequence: TGTGCCAGCAGTTTAACAGGGGCTGTGACTGAAGCTTTCTTT. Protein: CASSLTGAVTEAFF.